Listed here are 7 T cell receptor beta chains from one sample, sequenced in a study of T-cell memory formation after mild COVID-19. TCRdb redid the calling of the 5' RACE reads with MiXCR, one entry per CDR3 protein. The sample lists approximately 580,000 distinct CDR3 sequences; just over 20% were seen once. Sample: PBMCs or a T cell subset sorted from them (not recorded which). The receptor set was obtained from an adult woman who had mild COVID-19 (a few samples of this study predate the infection). Cell type and time point are not known.

The genes are TRBV7-8 and TRBJ2-3, with TRBD2 matching 14 bases. There are 19 residues in the CDR3. V was pared by 1 base and J by 1 base, with 7 bases of the junction left unmatched. Germline CDR1 is SGHVS and CDR2 is FQNEAQ. The chain's CDR3 is CASSLGRLAGGPGTDTQYF. The CDR3 region has the DNA TGTGCCAGCAGCTTAGGTCGACTAGCGGGGGGGCCCGGCACAGATACGCAGTATTTT.

This clonotype was recorded a few times. This chain links TRBV15 with TRBJ2-7; D possibly corresponds to TRBD2 (7 bases). Germline V lookup: CDR1 LNHNV, CDR2 YYDKDF (reference sequence). CDR3 size: 15 residues. Between the trimmed V and J ends, which lost 3 bases and 2 bases, there was a span of 14 bases. The CDR3 DNA reads as TGTGCCACCAGCAGCGGGGGGCGGACGACCTACGAGCAGTACTTC. Translating it yields CATSSGGRTTYEQYF.

The chain is built from TRBV5-5 and TRBJ2-1; TRBD2 matches at 10 bases. With 0 bases clipped from V and 9 bases from J, the junction kept 6 bases outside the gene matches. The germline V gene encodes CDR1 SGHKS and CDR2 YYEKEE (reference sequence). This CDR3 region has 15 residues. As DNA, the CDR3 is TGTGCCAGCAGCTTGGTGTCTAGCGGGGGCAGTGAGCAGTTCTTC. As protein: CASSLVSSGGSEQFF.

The chain combines TRBV12-3 or TRBV12-4 with TRBJ2-4; D is possibly TRBD1 (5 bases). V shed 4 bases and J shed 4 bases, with 11 bases lying between them. The CDR3 totals 14 residues. CDR3 nucleotide sequence: TGTGCCAGCAGTTACGGCAGGGAAAAAAACATTCAGTACTTC. Translated, it gives CASSYGREKNIQYF.

This chain links TRBV7-9 with TRBJ2-7, with D possibly TRBD1 on 6 matching bases. The germline V and J ends were trimmed by 1 base and 6 bases, with 19 bases remaining between them. CDR1 is SEHNR and CDR2 is FQNEAQ in the germline V gene (reference sequence). This CDR3 contains 16 residues. As DNA, the CDR3 is TGTGCCAGCAGCTTAGGTTCAGGTGGCAGGGGCTTCGAGCAGTACTTC. Translation: CASSLGSGGRGFEQYF.

This clonotype was seen only a few times. The chain links TRBV27 to TRBJ1-2; D is unresolved. This CDR3 contains 14 residues. V was clipped by 5 bases and J by 3 bases, with 13 bases between them. Germline CDR1 is MNHEY and CDR2 is SMNVEV (reference sequence). The CDR3 DNA reads as TGTGCCAGCAGTCGAGCGGGGAAGGACTATGGCTACACCTTC. This encodes CASSRAGKDYGYTF.

The V and J genes are TRBV7-2 and TRBJ1-2; D is undetermined. The ends were cut back, 4 bases at V and 5 bases at J, with 17 bases in the middle. Germline V lookup: CDR1 SGHTA, CDR2 FQGNSA. CDR3 length: 15 amino acids. In DNA, the CDR3 is TGTGCCAGCAGCTCCGGAACCGGGTTTCGGTATGGCTACACCTTC. Protein: CASSSGTGFRYGYTF. Full variable domain (rest looked up from reference TRBV7-2 and TRBJ1-2): GAGVSQSPSNKVTEKGKDVELRCDPISGHTALYWYRQSLGQGLEFLIYFQGNSAPDKSGLPSDRFSAERTGGSVSTLTIQRTQQEDSAVYLCASSSGTGFRYGYTFGSGTRLTVV.